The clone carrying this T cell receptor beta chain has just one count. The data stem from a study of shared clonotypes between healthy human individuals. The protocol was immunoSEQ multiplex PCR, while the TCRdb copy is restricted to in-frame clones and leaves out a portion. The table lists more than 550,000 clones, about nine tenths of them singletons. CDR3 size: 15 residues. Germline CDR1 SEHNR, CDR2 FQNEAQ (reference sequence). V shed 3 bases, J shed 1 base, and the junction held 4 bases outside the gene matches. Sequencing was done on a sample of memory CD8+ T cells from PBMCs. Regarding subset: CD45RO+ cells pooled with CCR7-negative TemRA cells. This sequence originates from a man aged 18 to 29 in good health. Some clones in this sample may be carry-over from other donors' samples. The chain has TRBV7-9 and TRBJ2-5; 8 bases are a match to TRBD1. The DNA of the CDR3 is TGTGCCAGCAGCTTCCGGACAGGGACCCAAGAGACCCAGTACTTC. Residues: CASSFRTGTQETQYF.